These T cell receptor beta chains were read from a single sample in a study of blood T cell repertoires in COVID-19. Profiling relied on immunoSEQ multiplex PCR, and the TCRdb table lists in-frame clones only, not all of them. Of hundreds of thousands of clones listed, about 89% are singletons. The sequenced material came from peripheral blood. The receptors originated from a man aged 55 to 70 who had recovered from COVID-19. Both conserved end residues are part of each CDR3. Each record gives: J gene, clone size, V gene, CDR3 protein. Not every row has a clone size; where given, it reads once, few, many or a size class.

J: TRBJ2-3; size: few; V: TRBV4-2; CDR3: CASSHFTSGLTDTQYF
J: TRBJ1-2; size: -; V: TRBV5-1; CDR3: CASSLEGTGFSYTF
J: TRBJ2-5; size: -; V: TRBV18; CDR3: CASSPGLGQETQYF
J: TRBJ2-6; size: -; V: TRBV7-3; CDR3: CASSLGASGANVLTF
J: TRBJ1-6; size: -; V: TRBV6-6; CDR3: CASSYPGQGSSPLHF
J: TRBJ2-1; size: -; V: TRBV5-1; CDR3: CASSLVVRAGADEQFF
J: TRBJ1-2; size: -; V: TRBV28; CDR3: CASSFPQGNYGYTF
J: TRBJ1-2; size: -; V: TRBV7-6; CDR3: CASSLGQAGGYTF
J: TRBJ1-1; size: -; V: TRBV6-5; CDR3: CASSSQGRFEAFF
J: TRBJ2-7; size: -; V: TRBV28; CDR3: CASSLSRVLYEQYF
J: TRBJ2-7; size: -; V: TRBV19; CDR3: CASRAAGGNYEQYF
J: TRBJ1-4; size: -; V: TRBV5-6; CDR3: CASSSRADRTEKLFF
J: TRBJ1-4; size: -; V: TRBV19; CDR3: CASSTTTLGGNEKLFF
J: TRBJ2-5; size: -; V: TRBV7-3; CDR3: CASSQGLAGGQETQYF
J: TRBJ2-7; size: -; V: TRBV7-9; CDR3: CASSSWGQGSYEQYF
J: TRBJ2-3; size: once; V: TRBV13; CDR3: CASSFGLAGGPYTDTQYF
J: TRBJ2-1; size: -; V: TRBV7-9; CDR3: CASSEGTGTLQFF
J: TRBJ2-7; size: -; V: TRBV25-1; CDR3: CASREGTRTYEQYF
J: TRBJ2-3; size: -; V: TRBV5-1; CDR3: CASSLAGRGGTDTQYF
J: TRBJ2-7; size: once; V: TRBV9; CDR3: CASSVGNSAGDEQYF
J: TRBJ2-7; size: -; V: TRBV19; CDR3: CASTSTSGSSYEQYF
J: TRBJ2-5; size: -; V: TRBV7-3; CDR3: CASSSSGGMKETQYF
J: TRBJ2-1; size: -; V: TRBV11-2; CDR3: CASSARTRASGVNEQFF
J: TRBJ2-1; size: -; V: TRBV5-1; CDR3: CASTWDSRKGNEQFF
J: TRBJ1-1; size: -; V: TRBV29-1; CDR3: CSVNAGGRTEAFF
J: TRBJ1-5; size: once; V: TRBV2; CDR3: CASRLGTGNNQPQHF
J: TRBJ2-1; size: once; V: TRBV7-2; CDR3: CASSLSSHNEQFF
J: TRBJ1-1; size: -; V: TRBV29-1; CDR3: CSAGGRDTEAFF
J: TRBJ1-3; size: once; V: TRBV6-5; CDR3: CASSSGQFTGNTIYF
J: TRBJ2-2; size: -; V: TRBV7-3; CDR3: CASSFVQGSGELFF
J: TRBJ1-5; size: -; V: TRBV6-5; CDR3: CASRGENQPQHF